This is a list of T cell receptor beta chains from one sample in a study of regulatory T cells in long-lasting Graves disease. TCRdb processed the multiplex PCR reads anew with MiXCR; each CDR3 protein has one entry. This table holds 400,000 to 500,000 distinct CDR3 sequences, roughly a fifth found once. Sequencing was performed on peripheral blood mononuclear cells (PBMCs), taken when the disease was refractory, from a patient treated with antithyroid drugs. The receptors were gathered from a female donor with Graves disease. The CDR3 runs from the conserved cysteine through the conserved F or W. The D gene is left open where the match is weak. Some rows have no size entry. The others give once, few or many, or a class for an expanded clone.

TRBD1	many	TRBV2	TRBJ2-2	TGTGCCAGCAGTGATGGGACAGGATACACCGGGGAGCTGTTTTTT	CASSDGTGYTGELFF
-	-	TRBV5-6	TRBJ2-5	TGTGCCAGCAGCTTGGTCAGCTTCAGGGCCGAGACCCAGTACTTC	CASSLVSFRAETQYF
-	many	TRBV2	TRBJ1-1	TGTGCCAGCAGTGACTCCGAATGGAACACTGAAGCTTTCTTT	CASSDSEWNTEAFF
-	many	TRBV13	TRBJ1-1	TGTGCCAGCAGCTTAGGCCAAGACTTAACTGAAGCTTTCTTT	CASSLGQDLTEAFF
-	-	TRBV5-1	TRBJ1-1	TGCGCCAGCAGCTTGAATGAGGTTGCAGCAACGGCTTTCTTT	CASSLNEVAATAFF
-	few	TRBV20-1	TRBJ1-2	TGCAGTGTCCTCTTAGTCTCATCGGGGAGCTACACCTTC	CSVLLVSSGSYTF
TRBD2	-	TRBV5-4	TRBJ2-2	TGTGCCAGCAGCTTGGCTAGCGGGAGCTCCACCGGGGAGCTGTTTTTT	CASSLASGSSTGELFF
TRBD1	many	TRBV12-3/TRBV12-4	TRBJ1-5	TGTGCCAGCAGTTTAGGACAGGGGGCGGGTGGCAATCAGCCCCAGCATTTT	CASSLGQGAGGNQPQHF
-	-	TRBV13	TRBJ2-2	TGTGCCAGCCACGTAAGGTGGACCGGGGAGCTGCTTTTT	CASHVRWTGELLF
-	-	TRBV2	TRBJ2-6	TGTGCCAGCAGTGGGGAACGCTCTGGGGCCAACGTCCTGACTTTC	CASSGERSGANVLTF
TRBD1	-	TRBV7-7	TRBJ2-7	TGTGCTAGCAGCCGTGGGGGACAGGGTGACGAGCAGTACTTC	CASSRGGQGDEQYF
-	-	TRBV10-3	TRBJ2-3	TGTGCCATCAGTGATAGGGTCAGCACAGATACGCAGTATTTT	CAISDRVSTDTQYF
TRBD2	many	TRBV2	TRBJ2-3	TGTGCCAGCACTGAGACTAGCGAGTACACAGATACGCAGTATTTT	CASTETSEYTDTQYF
-	-	TRBV27	TRBJ1-1	TGTGCCAGCAGTTCAAAGCGGTATACTGAAGCTTTCTTT	CASSSKRYTEAFF
-	many	TRBV28	TRBJ1-5	TGTGCCAGCAGACTAACCGTTGACACCTGGTCATGGCAGCCCCAGCATTTT	CASRLTVDTWSWQPQHF
TRBD1	-	TRBV4-1	TRBJ1-3	TGCGCCAGCAGCCAAGGGACAGGTGGAAACACCATATATTTT	CASSQGTGGNTIYF
-	few	TRBV25-1	TRBJ1-1	TGTGCCAGCAGTACAGGGATCGCTGAAGCTTTCTTT	CASSTGIAEAFF
TRBD2	-	TRBV28	TRBJ2-1	TGTGCCAGCAGTTTATTCCTAGCGGGAGGCCATGAGCAGTTCTTC	CASSLFLAGGHEQFF
-	-	TRBV10-3	TRBJ2-5	TGTGCCATCAGGGGGGGGCAGGGCCCCCAAGAGACCCAGTACTTC	CAIRGGQGPQETQYF
TRBD2	many	TRBV20-1	TRBJ2-5	TGCAGTGCCCCTCTAGCGGGAGGAATAGAAAGGGAGACCCAGTACTTC	CSAPLAGGIERETQYF
-	-	TRBV7-9	TRBJ1-1	TGTGCCAGCAGCCAAACGGCATTGGTCGAAGCTTTCTTT	CASSQTALVEAFF